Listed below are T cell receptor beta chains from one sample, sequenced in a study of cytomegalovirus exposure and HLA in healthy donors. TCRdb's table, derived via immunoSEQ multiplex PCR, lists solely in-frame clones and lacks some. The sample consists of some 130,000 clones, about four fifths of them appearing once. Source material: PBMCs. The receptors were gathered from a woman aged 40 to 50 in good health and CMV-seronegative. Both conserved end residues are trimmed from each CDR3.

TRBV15,ATTRGGDTDTQY
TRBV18,ASSGTGGVGEAF
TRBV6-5,ASSYGLAGYEQY
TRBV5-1,ASSLGRNEQF
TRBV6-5,ASSYSVPGASYEQY
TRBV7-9,ASSGQGVSLH
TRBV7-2,ASSLDKLPQH
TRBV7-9,ASSSGQGANTEAF
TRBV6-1,ASSVEASAEEQY
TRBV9,ASSSGSSYNEQF
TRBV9,ASSVVGGQIYNEQF
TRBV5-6,ASSFGQGHGYT
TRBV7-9,ASSRRDRDGDTQY
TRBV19,ASSPTGLYEQY
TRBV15,ATSPRGAAQETQY
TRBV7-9,ASSGYGGDNYGYT